The clone carrying this T cell receptor beta chain was seen ten or more times. The antigen remains undetermined. The read stops 3 residues short of the end of the CDR3; the missing end is completed from the germline J gene. The sample belongs to a study of T cell clonality in common variable immunodeficiency. The study, taken as a whole, reports: TCRbeta clonality was increased in CVID versus healthy controls. Links between repertoire features and CVID complications were heterogeneity-limited.

Most patients and controls had Caucasian heritage. Blood samples were heparinized, roughly 5 to 9 ml per donor. Generated by immunoSEQ multiplex PCR, the TCRdb table keeps only in-frame clones and is missing some. The sample presents under 50,000 clones, none singletons. The J segment lost 5 bases and the V segment lost 3 bases, leaving 6 bases of the junction unmatched. Germline V CDR1 and CDR2: DFQATT, SNEGSKA (reference sequence). There are 13 residues in the CDR3. This TCR was sampled from a person aged 18 to 70 in good health. Sequencing was performed on peripheral blood mononuclear cells. The chain is built from TRBV20-1 and TRBJ1-1; TRBD1 aligns across 7 bases. The covered CDR3 bases are TGCAGTGCTAGCGAGACAGGGACGACTGAA. It yields the protein CSASETGTTE. The whole CDR3 is CSASETGTTEAFF.